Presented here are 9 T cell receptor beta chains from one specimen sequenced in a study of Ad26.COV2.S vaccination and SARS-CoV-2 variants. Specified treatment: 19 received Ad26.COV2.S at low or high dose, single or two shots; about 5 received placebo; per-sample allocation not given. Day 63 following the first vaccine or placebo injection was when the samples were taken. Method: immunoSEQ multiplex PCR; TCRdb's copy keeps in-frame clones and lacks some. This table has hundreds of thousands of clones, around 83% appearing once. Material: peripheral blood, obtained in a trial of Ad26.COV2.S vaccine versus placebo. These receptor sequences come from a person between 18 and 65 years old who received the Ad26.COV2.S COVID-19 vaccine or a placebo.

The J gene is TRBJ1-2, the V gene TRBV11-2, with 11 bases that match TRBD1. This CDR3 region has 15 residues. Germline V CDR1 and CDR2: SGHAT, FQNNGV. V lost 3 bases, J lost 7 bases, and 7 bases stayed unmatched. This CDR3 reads CASSFPGQGAPGYTF. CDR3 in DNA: TGTGCCAGCAGCTTCCCCGGACAGGGGGCCCCTGGCTACACCTTC.

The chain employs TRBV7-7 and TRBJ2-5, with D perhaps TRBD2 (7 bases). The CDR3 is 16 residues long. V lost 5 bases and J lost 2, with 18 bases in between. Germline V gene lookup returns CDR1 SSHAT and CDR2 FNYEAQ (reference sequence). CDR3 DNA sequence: TGTGCCAGCAGCCCCTTAGGGGGGGGCGGTCAAGAGACCCAGTACTTC. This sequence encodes CASSPLGGGGQETQYF.

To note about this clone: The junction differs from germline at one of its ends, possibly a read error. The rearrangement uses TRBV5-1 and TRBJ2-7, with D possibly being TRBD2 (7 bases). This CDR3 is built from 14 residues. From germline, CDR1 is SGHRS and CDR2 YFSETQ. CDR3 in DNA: TGCGCCACCAGCCATGGGGGGGCAGGGGTCGAGCAGTACTTC. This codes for CATSHGGAGVEQYF.

The CDR3, as DNA: TGCGCCAGCAGTGAGGGGACTAGCGGGCCATCCCCCTACAATGAGCAGTTCTTC. This sequence encodes CASSEGTSGPSPYNEQFF. The chain recombines TRBV10-2 with TRBJ2-1; 12 bases map to TRBD2. In germline, CDR1 is WSHSY, CDR2 SAAADI. This CDR3 comprises 18 residues. The V segment lost 2 bases and the J segment 2 bases; nucleotides outside the gene matches: 7.

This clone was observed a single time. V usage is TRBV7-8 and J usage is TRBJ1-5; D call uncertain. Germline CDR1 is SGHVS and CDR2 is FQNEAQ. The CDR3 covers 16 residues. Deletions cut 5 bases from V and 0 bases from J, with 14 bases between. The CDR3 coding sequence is TGTGCCAGCAGCACATCGTGGGCGGATAGCAATCAGCCCCAGCATTTT. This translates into CASSTSWADSNQPQHF.

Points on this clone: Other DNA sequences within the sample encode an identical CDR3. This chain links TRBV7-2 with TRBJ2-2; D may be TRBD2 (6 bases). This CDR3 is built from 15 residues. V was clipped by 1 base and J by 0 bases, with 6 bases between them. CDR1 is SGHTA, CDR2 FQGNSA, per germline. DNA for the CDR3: TGTGCCAGCAGCTTAGGCGGGACGAACACCGGGGAGCTGTTTTTT. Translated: CASSLGGTNTGELFF.

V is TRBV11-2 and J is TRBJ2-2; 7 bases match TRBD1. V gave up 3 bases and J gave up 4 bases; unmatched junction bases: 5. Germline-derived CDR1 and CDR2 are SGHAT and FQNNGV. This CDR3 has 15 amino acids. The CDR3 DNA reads TGTGCCAGCAGCTTGGTCAGGGGGAGCACCGGGGAGCTGTTTTTT. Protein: CASSLVRGSTGELFF.

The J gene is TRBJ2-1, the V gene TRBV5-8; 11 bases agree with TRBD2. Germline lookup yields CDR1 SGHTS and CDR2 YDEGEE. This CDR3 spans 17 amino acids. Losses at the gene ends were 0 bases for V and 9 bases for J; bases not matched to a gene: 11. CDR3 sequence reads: CASSLAKTSGNWVEQFF. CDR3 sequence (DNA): TGTGCCAGCAGCTTGGCAAAGACTAGCGGGAACTGGGTTGAGCAGTTCTTC.

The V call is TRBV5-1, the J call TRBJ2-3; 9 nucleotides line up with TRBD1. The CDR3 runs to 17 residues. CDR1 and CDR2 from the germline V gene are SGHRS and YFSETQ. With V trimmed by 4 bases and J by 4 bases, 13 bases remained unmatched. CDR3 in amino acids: CASSITGGLVEADTQYF. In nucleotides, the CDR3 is TGCGCCAGCAGCATCACAGGGGGCCTTGTTGAGGCAGATACGCAGTATTTT.